This T cell receptor (beta chain) derives from a study of T cell repertoires in cytomegalovirus infection. Across the study: Evidence of both CMV infection and a matching HLA type came from public TCR beta signatures.

Notes on the study in general: CMV-specific HLA-C-restricted TCR beta clonotypes dominated the ex vivo response. Using cumulative public TCR beta family frequency, the authors identified those who carried CMV together with the relevant HLA.

The germline gives CDR1 SGHTA, CDR2 FQGNSA. The CDR3 has 14 residues. V lost 5 bases to trimming and J lost 0 bases, with 10 bases between them. MiXCR was run by TCRdb on the reads, yielding one entry per CDR3 protein. The data hold about 320,000 distinct CDR3 sequences, with around 9.5% observed a single time. This clonotype is categorized as medium-sized. The antigen remains undetermined. The chain couples TRBV7-2 to TRBJ1-2, with D unresolved. Sequenced input: PBMCs. The clonotype comes from a human donor in good health (CMV status not recorded). Some clones in this sample may be carry-over from other donors' samples. The CDR3 loop is CASSPRESNYGYTF. CDR3 nucleotide sequence: TGTGCCAGCAGCCCGCGGGAGTCTAACTATGGCTACACCTTC.